The 28 T cell receptor beta chains listed next were all sequenced from one sample in a study of preoperative IRX-2 immunotherapy in early breast cancer. The treatment: preoperative locoregional IRX-2 cytokine immunotherapy. Assay: immunoSEQ multiplex PCR; the TCRdb copy retains only in-frame clones and omits some. The sample lists 35,000 to 45,000 clones, approximately 80% occurring once. This material consisted of tumor tissue, taken after IRX-2 immunotherapy. The receptors derive from a human donor with breast cancer.

This rearrangement joins TRBV4-1 to TRBJ2-1; D could derive from TRBD1 or TRBD2 (6 bases each). CDR1 is MGHRA and CDR2 is YSYEKL in the germline V gene. This CDR3 spans 18 amino acids. V lost 0 bases, J lost 10 bases, and 25 bases lay in between. The CDR3 is CASSQEGGAGAGLGEQFF. For the CDR3, the DNA is TGCGCCAGCAGCCAAGAAGGGGGAGCGGGCGCCGGGTTGGGGGAGCAGTTCTTC.

V usage is TRBV30 and J usage is TRBJ2-7; 11 bases line up with TRBD1. Germline CDR1 and CDR2: GTSNPN and SVGIG (reference sequence). The CDR3 is made up of 14 amino acids. V was clipped by 0 bases and J by 6 bases; unmatched bases: 4. The CDR3 DNA reads as TGTGCCTGGAGTGTCAGGACAGGGGGCTTCGAGCAGTACTTC. Protein product: CAWSVRTGGFEQYF.

The genes are TRBV28 and TRBJ1-2, with D uncertain. Germline V gene lookup returns CDR1 MDHEN and CDR2 SYDVKM. The length of the CDR3 is 14 residues. Trimming took off 5 bases at V and 1 base at J, with 11 bases between the two ends. The CDR3 coding sequence is TGTGCCAGCAGTATTCGGCCGTTTAACTATGGCTACACCTTC. Translating gives CASSIRPFNYGYTF.

This clone was detected a few times. The chain combines TRBV6-8 with TRBJ1-5, with TRBD1 matching over 10 bases. Germline lookup yields CDR1 MNHGY and CDR2 SAAAGT. Trimming cost V 5 bases and J 6 bases; bases outside gene matches: 19. This CDR3 contains 19 residues. This chain's CDR3 is CASSLSGQGRRVSGQPQHF. In DNA form, the CDR3 reads TGTGCCAGCAGTCTATCGGGACAGGGGAGGCGAGTTTCGGGTCAGCCCCAGCATTTT.

This clone was detected a few times. This rearrangement joins TRBV6-8 to TRBJ2-5, with D possibly being TRBD1 (6 bases). CDR1 MNHGY and CDR2 SAAAGT come from the germline V gene. V dropped 4 bases and J dropped 2 bases, with 11 bases sitting between them. This CDR3 region has 14 residues. The CDR3: CASSFGQLQETQYF. For the CDR3, the DNA is TGTGCCAGCAGTTTCGGACAGTTACAAGAGACCCAGTACTTC.

The rearrangement links TRBV6-8 to TRBJ1-5, with D perhaps matching TRBD1 (5 bases). This CDR3 comprises 14 residues. Germline lookup yields CDR1 MNHGY and CDR2 SAAAGT. Trimming removed 5 bases at V and 2 bases at J, with 10 bases between. Here the CDR3 reads CASSIGGGNQPQHF. Here the CDR3 DNA reads TGTGCCAGCAGTATCGGGGGGGGCAATCAGCCCCAGCATTTT.

DNA for the CDR3: TGTGCCAGCAGCATACTAGCGGGGGGGTACAATGAGCAGTTCTTC. Its protein product is CASSILAGGYNEQFF. The chain recombines TRBV9 with TRBJ2-1, with 13 bases that match TRBD2. Trimming at V came to 4 bases and at J to 4 bases, leaving 2 bases not matched to a gene. This CDR3 has 15 residues. From germline, CDR1 is SGDLS and CDR2 YYNGEE.

The chain uses TRBV19 and TRBJ1-5; D is uncertain. Germline V gene data show CDR1 as LNHDA and CDR2 as SQIVND (reference sequence). The CDR3 is made up of 13 amino acids. Trimming removed 5 bases at V and 7 bases at J, with 12 bases between. This chain's CDR3 is CASSGGFLQPQHF. CDR3 DNA: TGTGCCAGTAGTGGTGGATTTCTCCAGCCCCAGCATTTT.

This chain joins TRBV7-6 and TRBJ2-5, with D tentatively TRBD2 (5 bases). This CDR3 is built from 16 residues. The ends were cut back, 5 bases at V and 5 bases at J, with 21 bases in the middle. Germline V CDR1 and CDR2: SGHVS, FNYEAQ. CDR3 sequence: CASSPGGAEWVETQYF. The DNA for the CDR3 is TGTGCCAGCAGCCCTGGTGGAGCGGAGTGGGTTGAGACCCAGTACTTC. Based on the CDR3 plus reference TRBV7-6 and TRBJ2-5, the full variable domain is GAGVSQSPRYKVTKRGQDVALRCDPISGHVSLYWYRQALGQGPEFLTYFNYEAQQDKSGLPNDRFSAERPEGSISTLTIQRTEQRDSAMYRCASSPGGAEWVETQYFGPGTRLLVL.

The gene calls are TRBV10-1 and TRBJ2-7, with TRBD1 matching 10 bases. Germline V gene sequence: CDR1 WNHNN, CDR2 SYGVQD (reference sequence). This CDR3 spans 13 amino acids. Unmatched junction bases numbered 3, after V lost 5 bases and J lost 5 bases. The CDR3: CASSKDRGNEQYF. In nucleotides, the CDR3 is TGCGCCAGCAGTAAGGACAGGGGGAACGAGCAGTACTTC.

The chain couples TRBV18 to TRBJ2-3; D possibly uses TRBD1 or TRBD2 (7 bases each). Trimming took 2 bases from V and 3 from J, leaving 15 bases between them. The CDR3 has 16 residues. Looked up from germline, CDR1 is KGHSH and CDR2 is LQKENI. CDR3: CASSPSRQGGTDTQYF. CDR3 DNA: TGTGCCAGCTCACCAAGCAGGCAGGGGGGGACAGATACGCAGTATTTT.

The chain links TRBV18 to TRBJ1-2; 7 bases line up with TRBD1. CDR3 length: 14 amino acids. CDR1 is KGHSH, CDR2 LQKENI, per germline. Germline trimming cut 2 bases from V and 6 bases from J; bases unmatched to any gene: 6. The CDR3 sequence is CASSPRTGWDGYTF. The CDR3 coding sequence is TGTGCCAGCTCACCAAGGACAGGATGGGATGGCTACACCTTC.

The genes are TRBV7-1 and TRBJ1-3; unclear D gene. TRBV7-1 is identified as an open reading frame with a role that is uncertain. The CDR3 is made up of 16 amino acids. V lost 4 bases to trimming and J lost 2 bases, with 15 bases between them. The CDR3 bases are TGTGCCAGCAGCTTAGTGGCTGGGCAGCCTGGAAACACCATATATTTT. It codes for CASSLVAGQPGNTIYF.

This clone was observed once. V usage is TRBV19 and J usage is TRBJ2-7, with D possibly being TRBD1 (5 bases). Germline V gives CDR1 LNHDA, CDR2 SQIVND (reference sequence). V was clipped by 6 bases and J by 5 bases, with 14 bases between them. The CDR3 is made up of 13 amino acids. CDR3 loop: CASSPQGIHEQYF. CDR3 coding DNA: TGTGCCAGTAGCCCTCAGGGAATCCACGAGCAGTACTTC.

This clone occurred a few times. The chain uses TRBV11-3 and TRBJ2-7, with 7 bases aligning to TRBD1. V shed 0 bases, J shed 8 bases, and the junction held 7 bases outside the gene matches. The germline CDR1 and CDR2 sequences are SGHNT and YENEEA. The CDR3 sequence is 14 residues long. This chain's CDR3 is CASSLEPNRGQQYF. The CDR3 coding sequence is TGTGCCAGCAGCTTAGAACCCAACAGGGGCCAGCAGTACTTC. The variable domain in full, with the rest retrieved from reference TRBV11-3 and TRBJ2-7, is EAGVVQSPRYKIIEKKQPVAFWCNPISGHNTLYWYLQNLGQGPELLIRYENEEAVDDSQLPKDRFSAERLKGVDSTLKIQPAELGDSAVYLCASSLEPNRGQQYFGPGTRLTVT.

Comments on this clone: One end of the junction does not line up with germline, which may come from a read error. This chain connects TRBV15 to TRBJ2-7; unclear D gene. This CDR3 spans 14 amino acids. The germline V gene has CDR1 LNHNV and CDR2 YYDKDF (reference sequence). This chain's CDR3 is CATSRDLNSNEQYF. The CDR3 DNA follows: TGTGCCACTAGCAGAGATCTCAACAGCAACGAGCAGTACTTC.

The chain links TRBV6-8 to TRBJ2-7, with 9 bases lining up with TRBD1. The CDR3 totals 13 residues. Losses at the gene ends were 8 bases for V and 3 bases for J; bases not matched to a gene: 5. From germline, CDR1 is MNHGY and CDR2 SAAAGT. CDR3 region: CASGQGRIYEQYF. The CDR3 bases are TGTGCCAGCGGACAGGGGAGGATCTACGAGCAGTACTTC.

The chain couples TRBV28 to TRBJ1-1, with D possibly being TRBD1 (6 bases). CDR3 length: 16 residues. Germline-derived CDR1 and CDR2 are MDHEN and SYDVKM. The V gene lost 5 bases and the J gene lost 0 bases, with 16 bases spanning the gap. The CDR3 loop reads CASSPGTSKMNTEAFF. The CDR3 nucleotides are TGTGCCAGCAGTCCTGGGACAAGTAAAATGAACACTGAAGCTTTCTTT.

This clone was counted between two and nine times. The chain couples TRBV6-8 to TRBJ1-2; tentative D call: TRBD1 (6 bases). The CDR3 spans 13 residues. V was trimmed by 5 bases and J by 5 bases, leaving 12 bases between them. CDR1 and CDR2 (germline): MNHGY, SAAAGT. The CDR3 nucleotides read TGTGCCAGCAGTATACAGGGAGGATATGGCTACACCTTC. Protein: CASSIQGGYGYTF.

This chain links TRBV12-5 with TRBJ2-7; the D is unclear. Per germline, CDR1 LGHNT and CDR2 FRNRAP. Trimming removed 6 bases from V and 0 bases from J, with 6 bases in between. This CDR3 is 12 amino acids long. CDR3 protein: CASGQSSYEQYF. The CDR3 DNA is TGTGCTAGTGGCCAGAGCTCCTACGAGCAGTACTTC. The whole variable domain, filled in from reference TRBV12-5 and TRBJ2-7, reads DARVTQTPRHKVTEMGQEVTMRCQPILGHNTVFWYRQTMMQGLELLAYFRNRAPLDDSGMPKDRFSAEMPDATLATLKIQPSEPRDSAVYFCASGQSSYEQYFGPGTRLTVT.

This rearrangement joins TRBV11-3 to TRBJ1-5; no clear D gene. This CDR3 is 14 amino acids long. V was clipped by 8 bases and J by 5 bases, with 16 bases between them. Germline assignment: CDR1 SGHNT and CDR2 YENEEA. As DNA, the CDR3 is TGTGCCAGCCTTTTCGGAGAACGCCATCAGCCCCAGCATTTT. As protein: CASLFGERHQPQHF.

In this sample, this clone turned up a few times. The sample holds other DNA sequences that translate to the same CDR3. The chain uses TRBV6-8 and TRBJ2-2, with D hard to call. CDR1 and CDR2 (germline): MNHGY, SAAAGT. This CDR3 spans 15 amino acids. With 3 bases removed from V and 1 base from J, the gap between germline ends came to 9 bases. CDR3 residues: CASSYQQRNTGELFF. The CDR3 DNA sequence: TGTGCCAGCAGTTATCAACAGAGGAACACCGGGGAGCTGTTTTTT.

The chain uses TRBV28 and TRBJ1-5; no clear D gene. Germline V gene data show CDR1 as MDHEN and CDR2 as SYDVKM. V shed 2 bases and J shed 5 bases, with 19 bases lying between them. The CDR3 has 17 amino acids. In DNA, the CDR3 is TGTGCCAGCAGTTTAAACCCCGACTGGGGAAGTGATCAGCCCCAGCATTTT. Protein sequence: CASSLNPDWGSDQPQHF.

This clone has only a few counts. The rearrangement links TRBV6-8 to TRBJ2-3; 10 nucleotides match TRBD2. The CDR3 is made up of 15 amino acids. Germline V gene sequence: CDR1 MNHGY, CDR2 SAAAGT. V was clipped by 7 bases and J by 3 bases; unmatched bases: 7. This CDR3 is CASTFSGGRTDTQYF. The CDR3 DNA is TGTGCCAGCACCTTTAGCGGGGGGAGGACAGATACGCAGTATTTT.

This chain joins TRBV7-1 and TRBJ1-6; D not resolved. TRBV7-1 is an ORF for which the function is uncertain. V lost 5 bases and J 0 bases, leaving 14 bases between the germline ends. This CDR3 has 17 amino acids. CDR3 protein: CASSLRTLSSYNSPLHF. The DNA for the CDR3 is TGTGCCAGCAGCCTCCGGACCCTAAGCTCCTATAATTCACCCCTCCACTTT.

The chain recombines TRBV5-1 with TRBJ1-1, with 8 bases that match TRBD1. CDR1 is SGHRS and CDR2 is YFSETQ in the germline V gene. Trimming at V came to 5 bases and at J to 1 base, leaving 4 bases not matched to a gene. The CDR3 loop spans 14 amino acids. The CDR3 DNA reads as TGCGCCAGCAGTTCAGGACAGGGGAACACTGAAGCTTTCTTT. This encodes CASSSGQGNTEAFF. Full variable domain (rest looked up from reference TRBV5-1 and TRBJ1-1): KAGVTQTPRYLIKTRGQQVTLSCSPISGHRSVSWYQQTPGQGLQFLFEYFSETQRNKGNFPGRFSGRQFSNSRSEMNVSTLELGDSALYLCASSSGQGNTEAFFGQGTRLTVV.

This clone occurred once. The chain is built from TRBV9 and TRBJ1-1; TRBD1 aligns across 9 bases. J was trimmed by 3 bases and V by 5 bases; bases with no gene match: 20. CDR3 length: 19 residues. Germline V gives CDR1 SGDLS, CDR2 YYNGEE. The CDR3 loop reads CASSDLSWQAGTGHTEAFF. The DNA for the CDR3 is TGTGCCAGCAGTGACCTCTCCTGGCAAGCCGGGACAGGGCACACTGAAGCTTTCTTT.

This clone was seen a few times. The gene calls are TRBV6-7 and TRBJ2-2; TRBD1 agrees at 9 bases. TRBV6-7 is flagged as an ORF with uncertain function. The CDR3 is 16 amino acids. Trimming removed 2 bases from V and 4 bases from J; junction bases left unmatched: 5. CDR3 residues: CASSYLRTGATGELFF. The CDR3 DNA reads TGTGCCAGCAGTTACCTAAGGACAGGGGCCACCGGGGAGCTGTTTTTT.